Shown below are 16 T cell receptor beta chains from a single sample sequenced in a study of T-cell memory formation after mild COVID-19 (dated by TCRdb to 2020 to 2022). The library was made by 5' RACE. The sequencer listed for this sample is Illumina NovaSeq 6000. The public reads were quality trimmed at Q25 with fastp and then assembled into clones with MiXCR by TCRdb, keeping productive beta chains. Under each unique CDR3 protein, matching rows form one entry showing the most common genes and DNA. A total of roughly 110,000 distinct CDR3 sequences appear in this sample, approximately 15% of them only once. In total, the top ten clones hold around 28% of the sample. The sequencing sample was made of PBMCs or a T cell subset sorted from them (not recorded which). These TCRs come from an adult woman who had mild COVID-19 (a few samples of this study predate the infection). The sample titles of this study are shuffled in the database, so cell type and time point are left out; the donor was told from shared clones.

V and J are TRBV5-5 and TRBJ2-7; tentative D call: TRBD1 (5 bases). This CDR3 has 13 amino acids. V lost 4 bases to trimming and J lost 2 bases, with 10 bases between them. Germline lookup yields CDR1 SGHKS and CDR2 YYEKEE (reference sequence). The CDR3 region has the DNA TGTGCCAGCAGCCCAGGGAATGCCTACGAGCAGTACTTC. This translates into CASSPGNAYEQYF.

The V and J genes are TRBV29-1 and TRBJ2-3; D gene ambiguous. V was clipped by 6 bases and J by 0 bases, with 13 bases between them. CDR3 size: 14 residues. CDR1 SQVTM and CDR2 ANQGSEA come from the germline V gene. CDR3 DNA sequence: TGCAGCGTCCTACAGCTAACTAGCACAGATACGCAGTATTTT. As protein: CSVLQLTSTDTQYF.

The CDR3 loop reads CASSQEEGALNTEAFF. In DNA, the CDR3 is TGTGCCAGCAGCCAAGAGGAGGGGGCCTTGAACACTGAAGCTTTCTTT. The chain combines TRBV4-2 with TRBJ1-1; 7 nucleotides line up with TRBD1. CDR1 LGHNA and CDR2 YNFKEQ come from the germline V gene. The V gene end was trimmed by 0 bases and the J gene end by 0 bases; junction bases not matched to a gene: 4. This CDR3 region has 16 residues.

The CDR3 bases are TGCGCCAGCAGCTTCCTAGCGGAGAACACCGGGGAGCTGTTTTTT. Translating gives CASSFLAENTGELFF. This chain joins TRBV5-1 and TRBJ2-2; 7 bases agree with TRBD2. Unmatched junction bases numbered 2, after V lost 2 bases and J lost 1 base. CDR1 is SGHRS and CDR2 is YFSETQ in the germline V gene. The CDR3 extends over 15 amino acids.

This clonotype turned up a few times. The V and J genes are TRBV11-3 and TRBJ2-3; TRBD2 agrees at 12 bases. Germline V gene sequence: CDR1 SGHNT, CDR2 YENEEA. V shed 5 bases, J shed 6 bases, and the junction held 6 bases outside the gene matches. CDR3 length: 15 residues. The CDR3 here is CASSPRTSGVDTQYF. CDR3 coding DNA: TGTGCCAGCAGCCCTAGGACTAGCGGGGTGGATACGCAGTATTTT.

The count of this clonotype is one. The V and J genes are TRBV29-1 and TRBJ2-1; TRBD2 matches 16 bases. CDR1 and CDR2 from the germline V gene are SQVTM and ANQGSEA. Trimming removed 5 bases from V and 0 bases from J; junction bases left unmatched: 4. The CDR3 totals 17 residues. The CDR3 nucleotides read TGCAGCGTTCTCGGGACTAGCGGGAGGGGCTCCTACAATGAGCAGTTCTTC. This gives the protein CSVLGTSGRGSYNEQFF.

CDR3 coding DNA: TGTGCCAGTAGCCAGGGACTAGCGGGGGATGGGGACCCTAGCTCCTACAATGAGCAGTTCTTC. It codes for CASSQGLAGDGDPSSYNEQFF. This chain links TRBV19 with TRBJ2-1; 14 bases line up with TRBD2. Unmatched junction bases numbered 16, after V lost 6 bases and J lost 0 bases. The V gene's germline CDR1 is LNHDA and CDR2 SQIVND (reference sequence). The CDR3 runs 21 residues.

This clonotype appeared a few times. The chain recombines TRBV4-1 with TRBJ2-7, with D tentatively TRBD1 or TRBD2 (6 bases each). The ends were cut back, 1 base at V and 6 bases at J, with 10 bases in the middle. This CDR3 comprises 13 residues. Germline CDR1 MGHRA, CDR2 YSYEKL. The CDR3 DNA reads TGCGCCAGCAGCCAAGTAGGGGGGCCCGAGCAGTACTTC. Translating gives CASSQVGGPEQYF.

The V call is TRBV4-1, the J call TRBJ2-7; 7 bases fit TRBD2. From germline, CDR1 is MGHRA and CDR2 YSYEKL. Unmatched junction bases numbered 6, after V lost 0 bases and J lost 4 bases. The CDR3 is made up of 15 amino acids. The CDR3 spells CASSQDLSGVYEQYF. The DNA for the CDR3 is TGCGCCAGCAGCCAAGACTTAAGCGGGGTTTACGAGCAGTACTTC.

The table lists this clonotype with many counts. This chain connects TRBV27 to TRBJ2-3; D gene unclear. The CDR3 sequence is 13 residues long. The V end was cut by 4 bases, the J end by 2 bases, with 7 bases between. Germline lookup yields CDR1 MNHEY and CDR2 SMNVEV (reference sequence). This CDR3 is CASSYSITDTQYF. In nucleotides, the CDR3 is TGTGCCAGCAGTTATAGTATCACAGATACGCAGTATTTT.

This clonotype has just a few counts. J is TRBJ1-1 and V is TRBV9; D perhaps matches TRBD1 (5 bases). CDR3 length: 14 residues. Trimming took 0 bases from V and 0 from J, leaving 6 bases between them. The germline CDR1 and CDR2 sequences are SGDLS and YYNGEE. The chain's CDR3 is CASSVGGMNTEAFF. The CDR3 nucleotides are TGTGCCAGCAGCGTAGGGGGCATGAACACTGAAGCTTTCTTT. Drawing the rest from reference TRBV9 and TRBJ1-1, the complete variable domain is DSGVTQTPKHLITATGQRVTLRCSPRSGDLSVYWYQQSLDQGLQFLIQYYNGEERAKGNILERFSAQQFPDLHSELNLSSLELGDSALYFCASSVGGMNTEAFFGQGTRLTVV.

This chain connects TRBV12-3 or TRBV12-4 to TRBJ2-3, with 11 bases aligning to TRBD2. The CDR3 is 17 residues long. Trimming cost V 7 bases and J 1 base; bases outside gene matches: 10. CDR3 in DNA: TGTGCCAGCACCCAATCACTAGCGGGGGTGGGCACAGATACGCAGTATTTT. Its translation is CASTQSLAGVGTDTQYF.

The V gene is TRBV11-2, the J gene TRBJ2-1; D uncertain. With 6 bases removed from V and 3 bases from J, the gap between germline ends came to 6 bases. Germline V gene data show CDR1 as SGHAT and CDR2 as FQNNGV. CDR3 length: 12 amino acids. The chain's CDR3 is CASRLGYNEQFF. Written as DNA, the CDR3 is TGTGCCAGCAGGTTGGGCTACAATGAGCAGTTCTTC.

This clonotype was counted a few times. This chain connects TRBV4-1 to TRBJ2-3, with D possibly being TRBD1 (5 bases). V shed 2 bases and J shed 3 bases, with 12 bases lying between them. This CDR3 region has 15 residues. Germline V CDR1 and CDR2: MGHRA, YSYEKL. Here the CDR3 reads CASSQLIGATDTQYF. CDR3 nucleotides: TGCGCCAGCAGCCAATTGATAGGGGCGACAGATACGCAGTATTTT.

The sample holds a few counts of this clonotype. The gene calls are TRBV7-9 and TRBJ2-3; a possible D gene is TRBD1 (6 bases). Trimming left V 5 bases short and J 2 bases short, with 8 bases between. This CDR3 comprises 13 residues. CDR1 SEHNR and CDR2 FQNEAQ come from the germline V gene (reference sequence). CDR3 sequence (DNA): TGTGCCAGCAGCCCGGGACACACAGATACGCAGTATTTT. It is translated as CASSPGHTDTQYF.

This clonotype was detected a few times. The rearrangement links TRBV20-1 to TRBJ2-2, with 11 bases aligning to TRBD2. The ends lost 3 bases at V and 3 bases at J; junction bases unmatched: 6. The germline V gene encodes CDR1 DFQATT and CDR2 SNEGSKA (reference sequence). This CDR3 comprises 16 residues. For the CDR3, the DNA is TGCAGTGCTAGGGGGACTAGCGGAGGAGACACCGGGGAGCTGTTTTTT. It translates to CSARGTSGGDTGELFF.